This TCR beta chain was profiled in a study of cytomegalovirus exposure and HLA in healthy donors. Points from the study as a whole: No immune exposure information besides CMV serostatus was available.

Germline V lookup: CDR1 MGHRA, CDR2 YSYEKL. This CDR3 is 17 amino acids long. V shed 3 bases and J 5 bases; nucleotides not matched to a gene: 7. This clone showed up just once. The antigen is undetermined. Researchers ran the PCR with 60 Vbeta and 13 Jbeta primers. TCRdb keeps only in-frame clones here, not all; method: immunoSEQ multiplex PCR. Of approximately 95,000 clones in the sample, about 81% were seen once. Sequences were obtained from PBMCs. The rearrangement joins TRBV4-1 to TRBJ2-2; TRBD2 aligns across 12 bases. The TCR sequence derives from a man aged 18 to 30 in good health and CMV-seropositive. The CDR3 coding sequence is TGCGCCAGCAGCCACCCGACTAGCGGGGGTAGTACCGGGGAGCTGTTTTTT. Amino acid sequence: CASSHPTSGGSTGELFF.